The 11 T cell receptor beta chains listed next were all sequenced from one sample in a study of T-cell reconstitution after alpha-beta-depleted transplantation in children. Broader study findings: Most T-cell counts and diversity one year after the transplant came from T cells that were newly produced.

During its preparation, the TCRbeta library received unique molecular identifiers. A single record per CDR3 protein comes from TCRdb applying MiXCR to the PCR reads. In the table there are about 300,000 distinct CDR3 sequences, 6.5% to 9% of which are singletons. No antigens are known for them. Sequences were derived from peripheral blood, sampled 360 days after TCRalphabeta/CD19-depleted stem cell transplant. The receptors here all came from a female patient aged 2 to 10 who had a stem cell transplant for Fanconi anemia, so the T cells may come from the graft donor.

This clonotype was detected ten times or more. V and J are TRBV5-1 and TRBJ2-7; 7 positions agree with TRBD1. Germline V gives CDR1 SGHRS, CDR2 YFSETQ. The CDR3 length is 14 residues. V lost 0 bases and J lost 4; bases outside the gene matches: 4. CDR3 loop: CASSLDGQDYEQYV. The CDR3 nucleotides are TGCGCCAGCAGCTTGGACGGACAGGATTACGAGCAGTACGTC.

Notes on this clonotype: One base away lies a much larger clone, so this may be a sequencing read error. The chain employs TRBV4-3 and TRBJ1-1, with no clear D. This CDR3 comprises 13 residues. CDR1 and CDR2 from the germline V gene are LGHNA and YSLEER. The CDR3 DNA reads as TGCGCCAACAGCCACGACGGCGGTCTAGGAGCTTTCTTT. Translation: CANSHDGGLGAFF.

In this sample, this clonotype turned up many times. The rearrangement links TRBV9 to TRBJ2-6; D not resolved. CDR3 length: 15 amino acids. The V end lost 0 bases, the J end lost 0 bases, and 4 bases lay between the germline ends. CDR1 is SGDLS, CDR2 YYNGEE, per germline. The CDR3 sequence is CASSVAGSGANVLTF. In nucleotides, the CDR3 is TGTGCCAGCAGCGTAGCCGGCTCTGGGGCCAACGTCCTGACTTTC.

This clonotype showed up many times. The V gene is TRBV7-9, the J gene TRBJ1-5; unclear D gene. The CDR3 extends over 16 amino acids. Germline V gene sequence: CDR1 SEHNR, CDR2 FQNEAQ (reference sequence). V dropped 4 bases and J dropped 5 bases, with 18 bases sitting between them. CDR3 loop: CASSWADGRGDQPQHF. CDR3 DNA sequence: TGTGCCAGCAGCTGGGCGGACGGACGGGGAGATCAGCCCCAGCATTTT.

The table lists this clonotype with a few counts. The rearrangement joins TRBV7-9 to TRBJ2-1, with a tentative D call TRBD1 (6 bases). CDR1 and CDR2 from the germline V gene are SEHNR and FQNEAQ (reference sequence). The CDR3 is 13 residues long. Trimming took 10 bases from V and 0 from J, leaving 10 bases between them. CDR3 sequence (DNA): TGTGCCACCCGGGACACCTCCTACAATGAGCAGTTCTTC. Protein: CATRDTSYNEQFF. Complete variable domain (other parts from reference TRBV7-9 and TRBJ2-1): DTGVSQNPRHKITKRGQNVTFRCDPISEHNRLYWYRQTLGQGPEFLTYFQNEAQLEKSRLLSDRFSAERPKGSFSTLEIQRTEQGDSAMYLCATRDTSYNEQFFGPGTRLTVL.

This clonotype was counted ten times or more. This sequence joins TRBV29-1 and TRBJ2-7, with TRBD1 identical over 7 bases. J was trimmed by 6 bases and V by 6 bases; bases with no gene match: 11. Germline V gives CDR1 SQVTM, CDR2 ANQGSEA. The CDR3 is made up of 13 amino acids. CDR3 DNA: TGCAGCGTCAGGGGCAGGGGGTCTGGCGAGCAGTACTTC. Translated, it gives CSVRGRGSGEQYF.

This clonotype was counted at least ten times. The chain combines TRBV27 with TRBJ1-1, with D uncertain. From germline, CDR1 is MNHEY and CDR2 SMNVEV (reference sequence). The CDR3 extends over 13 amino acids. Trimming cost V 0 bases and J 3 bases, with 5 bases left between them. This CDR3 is CASSLSLHTEAFF. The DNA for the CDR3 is TGTGCCAGCAGTTTATCGCTCCACACTGAAGCTTTCTTT.

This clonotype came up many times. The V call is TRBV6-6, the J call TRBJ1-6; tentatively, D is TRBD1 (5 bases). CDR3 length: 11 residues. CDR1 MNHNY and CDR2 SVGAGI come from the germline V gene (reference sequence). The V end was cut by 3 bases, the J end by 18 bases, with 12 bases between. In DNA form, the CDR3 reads TGTGCCAGCAGTTATATGGGGGGGAACCACTTT. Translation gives CASSYMGGNHF.

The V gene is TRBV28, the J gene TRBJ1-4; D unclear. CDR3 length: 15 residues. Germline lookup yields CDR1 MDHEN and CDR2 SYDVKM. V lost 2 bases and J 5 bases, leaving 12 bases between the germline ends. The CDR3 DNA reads TGTGCCAGCAGTTTAGGCCTTCGGAGGAATGAAAAACTGTTTTTT. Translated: CASSLGLRRNEKLFF.

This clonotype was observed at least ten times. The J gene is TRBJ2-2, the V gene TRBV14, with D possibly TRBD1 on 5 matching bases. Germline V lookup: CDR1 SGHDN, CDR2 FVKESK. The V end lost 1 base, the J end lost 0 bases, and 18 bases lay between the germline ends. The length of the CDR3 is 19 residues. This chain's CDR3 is CASSQGAVGHSANTGELFF. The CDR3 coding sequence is TGTGCCAGCAGCCAAGGGGCAGTCGGACACTCCGCGAACACCGGGGAGCTGTTTTTT. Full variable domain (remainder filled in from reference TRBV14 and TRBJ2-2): EAGVTQFPSHSVIEKGQTVTLRCDPISGHDNLYWYRRVMGKEIKFLLHFVKESKQDESGMPNNRFLAERTGGTYSTLKVQPAELEDSGVYFCASSQGAVGHSANTGELFFGEGSRLTVL.

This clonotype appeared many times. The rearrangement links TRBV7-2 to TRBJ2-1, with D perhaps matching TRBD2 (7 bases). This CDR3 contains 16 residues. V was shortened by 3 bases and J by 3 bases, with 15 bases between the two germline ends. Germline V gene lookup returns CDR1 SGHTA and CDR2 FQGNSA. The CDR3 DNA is TGTGCCAGCAGCTTGGCGGCGGGGGCTTACTACAATGAGCAGTTCTTC. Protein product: CASSLAAGAYYNEQFF.